This record concerns one TCR beta chain sequence. Naive CD8 populations comprised CD45RO-negative cells positively selected for CCR7, excluding terminally differentiated effector memory CD45RA+ cells. These data are taken from a study of shared clonotypes between healthy human individuals. Data came from immunoSEQ multiplex PCR; TCRdb stores just in-frame clones and leaves some out. The sample carries some 630,000 clones, 96% recorded once. Germline CDR1 is SNHLY and CDR2 is FYNNEI. Trimming removed 3 bases at V and 0 bases at J, with 9 bases between. This CDR3 spans 14 amino acids. Sequencing used naive CD8+ T cells sorted from blood. This TCR came from a woman aged 25 to 39 in good health. The chain employs TRBV2 and TRBJ2-7, with D perhaps matching TRBD1 (6 bases). CDR3 protein: CASSEDSYSYEQYF. Written as DNA, the CDR3 is TGTGCCAGCAGTGAGGACAGCTACTCCTACGAGCAGTACTTC.